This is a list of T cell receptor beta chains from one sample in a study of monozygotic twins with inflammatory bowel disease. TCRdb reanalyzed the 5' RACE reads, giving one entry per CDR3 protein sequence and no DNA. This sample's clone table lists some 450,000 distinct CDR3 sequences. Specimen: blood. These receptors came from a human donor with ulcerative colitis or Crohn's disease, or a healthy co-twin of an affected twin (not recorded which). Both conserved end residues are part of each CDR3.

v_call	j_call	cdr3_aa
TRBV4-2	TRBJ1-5	CASSQQGTGDQPQHF
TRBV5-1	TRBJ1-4	CASSRSGQANEKLFF
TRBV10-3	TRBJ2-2	CAISAVMDTGELFF
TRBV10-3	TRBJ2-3	CAISESNPGLAGGPGGTDTQYF
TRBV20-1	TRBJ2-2	CSAFSDPNTGELFF
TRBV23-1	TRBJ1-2	CASSEQECYGYTF
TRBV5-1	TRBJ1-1	CASSLTPMNTEAFF
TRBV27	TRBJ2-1	CASSLSLAGVNEQFF
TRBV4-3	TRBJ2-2	CASSQDFGLGVTGELFF
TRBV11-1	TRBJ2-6	CASSSTGGLGSGANVLTF
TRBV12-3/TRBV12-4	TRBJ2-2	CASSLRGKLFF
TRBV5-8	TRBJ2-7	CASSLAWSSYEQYF
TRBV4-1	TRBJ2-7	CASSQDGQVPTYEQYF
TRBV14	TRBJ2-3	CASSQGETSTDTQYF
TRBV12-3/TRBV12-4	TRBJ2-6	CASSGVLSGANVLTF
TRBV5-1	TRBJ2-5	CASSLEGGRGETQYF
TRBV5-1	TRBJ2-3	CASSLGGASDTQYF
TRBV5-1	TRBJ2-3	CASSLTGTSGPSTDTQYF
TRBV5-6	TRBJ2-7	CASSPKLRSNEQYF
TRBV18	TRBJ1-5	CASSADGSNQPQHF
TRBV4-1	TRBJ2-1	CASSQDGGPHNEQFF
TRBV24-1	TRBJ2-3	CATSPGTDTQYF
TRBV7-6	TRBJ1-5	CASSPRPNMEPQHF
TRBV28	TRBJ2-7	CASSSPGTGGYEQYF
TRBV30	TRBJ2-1	CAWMGLAGGSYNEQFF
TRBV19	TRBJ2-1	CASTEGNEQFF
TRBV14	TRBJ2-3	CASSTFSDTQYF
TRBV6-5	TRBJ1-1	CASLSSGTDEAFF
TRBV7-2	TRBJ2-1	CASSPGNRYNEQFF
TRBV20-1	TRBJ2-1	CSAERGEEQFF
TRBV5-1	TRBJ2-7	CASSLEASGTYEQYF
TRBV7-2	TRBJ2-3	CASSLGTGAGDTQYF
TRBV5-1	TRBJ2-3	CASSFGLPDTQYF
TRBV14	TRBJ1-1	CASSHYRFTEAFF
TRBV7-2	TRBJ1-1	CASSPLGRGNTEAFF
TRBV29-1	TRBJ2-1	CSVEASGLAGLTFF
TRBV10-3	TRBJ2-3	CAISELQGPLHDSQYF
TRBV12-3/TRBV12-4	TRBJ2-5	CASSTGQGIETQYF
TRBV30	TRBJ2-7	CAWSGGQGAREQYF
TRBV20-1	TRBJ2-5	CSAGGQGSLETQYF
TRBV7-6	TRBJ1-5	CASSFQENQPQHF
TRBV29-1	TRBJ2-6	CSVDGGVGGNSGANVLTF
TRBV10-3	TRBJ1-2	CAISDRQASTGYTF
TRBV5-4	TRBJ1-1	CASSLGGAGTEAFF
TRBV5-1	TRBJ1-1	CASSFNRGRNTEAFF
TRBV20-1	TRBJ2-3	CRGSGARDTSTDTQYF
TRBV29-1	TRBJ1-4	CSVGGRDEKLFF
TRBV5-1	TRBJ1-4	CASSQVMRDEKLFF
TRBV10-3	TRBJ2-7	CAISESRQGNEQYF
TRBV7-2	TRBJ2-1	CASSSGLANNEQFF